The 8 T cell receptor beta chains given below trace back to one sample, sequenced in a study of OX40 agonist ivuxolimab in advanced cancers. Assay: immunoSEQ multiplex PCR; the TCRdb copy retains only in-frame clones and omits some. The repertoire holds about 64,000 clones, 75% to 95% seen once, with roughly 5.5% in the top ten. Sequenced material: CD4+ or CD8+ T cells sorted from blood, taken in a trial of the OX40 agonist ivuxolimab. Receptor source: an adult with an advanced solid tumor such as melanoma, head and neck, liver or kidney cancer.

The chain joins TRBV28 to TRBJ1-2, with D perhaps TRBD1 (5 bases). Germline assignment: CDR1 MDHEN and CDR2 SYDVKM. The CDR3 runs to 17 residues. V lost 6 bases and J lost 8, with 28 bases in between. The CDR3 DNA sequence: TGTGCCAGCAGAAAACCCCGGGGGGGTATCTTATTCGAGGGCTACACCTTC. It encodes CASRKPRGGILFEGYTF.

Concerning this clone itself: At one of its ends the junction is not consistent with the germline gene, which may arise from a read error. The CDR3 coding sequence is TGTGCCGGCAGTCCAGGAGGTACATCCACAGATACGCAGTATTTT. It encodes CAGSPGGTSTDTQYF. This chain uses TRBV27 with TRBJ2-3, with D perhaps matching TRBD2 (5 bases). CDR3 length: 15 residues. In germline, CDR1 is MNHEY, CDR2 SMNVEV (reference sequence).

The chain carries TRBV5-4 and TRBJ1-6; TRBD1 matches at 8 bases. The germline gives CDR1 SGHNT, CDR2 YYREEE (reference sequence). After removal of 0 bases from V and 8 bases from J, the junction contained 7 bases not matched to a gene. This CDR3 region has 16 residues. The CDR3 loop is CASSLGGGQGDSPLHF. CDR3 bases: TGTGCCAGCAGCTTGGGGGGAGGACAGGGTGATTCACCCCTCCACTTT.

The chain employs TRBV21-1 and TRBJ2-2; TRBD2, the D gene given by the table, was not confirmed from the DNA. TRBV21-1 constitutes a pseudogene. This CDR3 is 17 amino acids long. CDR3 residues: CASSKSHPSANTGELFF. DNA for the CDR3: TGTGCCAGCAGCAAAAGTCATCCAAGCGCGAACACCGGGGAGCTGTTTTTT.

The J gene is TRBJ1-2, the V gene TRBV2, with 7 bases matching TRBD1. The CDR3 extends over 15 amino acids. CDR1 is SNHLY, CDR2 FYNNEI, per germline. J was trimmed by 1 base and V by 3 bases; bases with no gene match: 5. The DNA of the CDR3 is TGTGCCAGCAGTGACAGGACAGGAATTAACTATGGCTACACCTTC. It translates to CASSDRTGINYGYTF.

The CDR3 sequence: CASSVEGRGTAPLHF. The CDR3 DNA reads TGTGCCAGCAGCGTAGAGGGCAGGGGTACTGCACCCCTCCACTTT. This chain uses TRBV9 with TRBJ1-6; a possible D gene is TRBD1 (6 bases). With 0 bases removed from V and 11 bases from J, the gap between germline ends came to 15 bases. The germline V gene has CDR1 SGDLS and CDR2 YYNGEE. The CDR3 has 15 residues.

The J gene is TRBJ2-3, the V gene TRBV2; D possibly uses TRBD1 or TRBD2 (5 bases each). The V gene lost 7 bases and the J gene lost 2 bases, with 13 bases spanning the gap. CDR1 SNHLY and CDR2 FYNNEI come from the germline V gene. The CDR3 is made up of 14 amino acids. The CDR3 is CASTPWGFTDTQYF. The DNA of the CDR3 is TGTGCCAGCACCCCCTGGGGGTTCACAGATACGCAGTATTTT.

The CDR3 nucleotides are TGTGCCAGCAGCTTCCCTGGGGGGAGCACTAATGAAAAACTGTTTTTT. It specifies CASSFPGGSTNEKLFF. The chain has TRBV11-2 and TRBJ1-4, with D maybe TRBD1 (5 bases). Trimming shortened V by 3 bases and J by 2 bases, and 13 bases separated the two germline ends. CDR1 is SGHAT and CDR2 is FQNNGV in the germline V gene. The CDR3 loop spans 16 amino acids.